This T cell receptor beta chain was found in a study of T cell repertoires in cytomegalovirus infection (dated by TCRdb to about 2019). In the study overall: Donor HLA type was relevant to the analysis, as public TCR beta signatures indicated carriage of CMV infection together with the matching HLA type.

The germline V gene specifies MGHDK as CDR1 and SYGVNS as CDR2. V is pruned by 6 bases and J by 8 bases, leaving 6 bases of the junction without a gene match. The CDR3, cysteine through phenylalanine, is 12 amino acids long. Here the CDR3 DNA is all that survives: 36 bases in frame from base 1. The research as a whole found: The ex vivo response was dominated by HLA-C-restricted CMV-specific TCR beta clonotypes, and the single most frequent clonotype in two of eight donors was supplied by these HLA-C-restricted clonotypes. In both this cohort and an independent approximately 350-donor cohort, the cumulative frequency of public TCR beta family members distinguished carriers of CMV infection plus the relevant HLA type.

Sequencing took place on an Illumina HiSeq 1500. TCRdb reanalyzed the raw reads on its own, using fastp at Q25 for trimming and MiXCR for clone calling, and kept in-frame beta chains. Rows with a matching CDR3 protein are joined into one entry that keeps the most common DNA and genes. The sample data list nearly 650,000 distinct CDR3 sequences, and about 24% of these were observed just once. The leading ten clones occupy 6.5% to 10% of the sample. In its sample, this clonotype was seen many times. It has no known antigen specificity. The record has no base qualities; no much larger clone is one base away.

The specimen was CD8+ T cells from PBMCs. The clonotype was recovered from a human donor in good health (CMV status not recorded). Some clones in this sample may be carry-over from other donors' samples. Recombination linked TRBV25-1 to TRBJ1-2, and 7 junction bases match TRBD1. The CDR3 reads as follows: CASRGQSRGYTF. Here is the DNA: TGTGCCAGCAGGGGACAGTCTCGGGGCTACACCTTC.